This entry is about one T cell receptor beta chain. This sample is drawn from a study of shared T cell receptors in the human thymus. The CDR3 is made up of 13 amino acids. Germline CDR1 and CDR2: SGHRS and YFSETQ. Germline trimming cut 4 bases from V and 10 bases from J; bases unmatched to any gene: 7. Only in-frame clones appear in the TCRdb table, and some are missing; sequencing was by immunoSEQ multiplex PCR. The sample lists 650,000 to 950,000 clones; 75% to 90% were seen once. These data were also reused for a study on human thymus T cells.

V and J are TRBV5-1 and TRBJ1-2; 10 positions match TRBD1. Sample: thymocytes. The source is a girl in the first two years of life with a congenital heart defect. The CDR3 DNA reads TGCGCCAGCAGCCCGGGACAGGGGAGGACCTACACCTTC. Protein: CASSPGQGRTYTF.